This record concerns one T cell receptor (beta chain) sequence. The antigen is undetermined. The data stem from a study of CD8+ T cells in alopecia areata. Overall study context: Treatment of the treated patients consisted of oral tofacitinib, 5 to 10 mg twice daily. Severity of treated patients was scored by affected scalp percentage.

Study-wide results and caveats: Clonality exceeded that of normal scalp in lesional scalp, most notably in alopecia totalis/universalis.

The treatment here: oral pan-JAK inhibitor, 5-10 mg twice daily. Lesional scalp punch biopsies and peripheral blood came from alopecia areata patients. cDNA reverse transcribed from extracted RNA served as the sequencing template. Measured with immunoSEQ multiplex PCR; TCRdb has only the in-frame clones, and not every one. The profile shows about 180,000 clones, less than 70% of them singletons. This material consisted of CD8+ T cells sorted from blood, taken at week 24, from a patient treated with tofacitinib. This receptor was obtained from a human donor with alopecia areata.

The CDR3 nucleotides read TGTGCCAGCAGCCAAAAGTCTGGGCCAGACCCGAGGACTGAAGCTTTCTTT. This codes for CASSQKSGPDPRTEAFF. The gene calls are TRBV14 and TRBJ1-1; D gene ambiguous. This CDR3 region has 17 residues. Germline V gene lookup returns CDR1 SGHDN and CDR2 FVKESK. V was cut by 2 bases and J by 5 bases, with 21 bases left in between.